The 26 T cell receptor beta chains given below trace back to one sample, sequenced in a study of cytomegalovirus exposure and HLA in healthy donors. Both 60 Vbeta primers and 13 Jbeta primers went into the PCR. The protocol was immunoSEQ multiplex PCR, while the TCRdb copy is restricted to in-frame clones and leaves out a portion. The repertoire holds 58,000 or so clones, approximately 71% seen once, with around 27% in the top ten. The sample comprised PBMCs. These receptors all come from a man in his fifties in good health and CMV-seropositive.

This clone appeared a single time. The chain recombines TRBV25-1 with TRBJ2-5; 11 nucleotides align to TRBD1. J was trimmed by 5 bases and V by 4 bases; bases with no gene match: 12. This CDR3 contains 17 residues. Per germline, CDR1 MGHDK and CDR2 SYGVNS. CDR3 coding DNA: TGTGCCAGCAGTGCCTCCCTGGGGGACAGGGGGGGGGAGACCCAGTACTTC. This translates into CASSASLGDRGGETQYF.

The rearrangement uses TRBV7-2 and TRBJ2-7; TRBD2 matches at 8 bases. The CDR3 totals 18 residues. The germline V gene encodes CDR1 SGHTA and CDR2 FQGNSA. Losses at the gene ends were 1 base for V and 1 base for J; bases not matched to a gene: 12. The CDR3 region is CASSLEPVSGIGSYEQYF. The DNA of the CDR3 is TGTGCCAGCAGCTTAGAACCCGTTAGCGGGATAGGGTCCTACGAGCAGTACTTC.

The chain joins TRBV7-2 to TRBJ2-7; TRBD1 aligns across 12 bases. V gave up 4 bases and J gave up 2 bases; unmatched junction bases: 9. Per germline, CDR1 SGHTA and CDR2 FQGNSA. The CDR3 is made up of 17 amino acids. The CDR3 sequence is CASSSIPGQGATYEQYF. The CDR3 nucleotides read TGTGCCAGCAGCTCCATTCCGGGACAGGGGGCCACCTACGAGCAGTACTTC.

The chain links TRBV10-1 to TRBJ2-7; D possibly corresponds to TRBD1 (6 bases). The CDR3 is 13 residues long. Trimming removed 5 bases from V and 2 bases from J, with 10 bases in between. Per germline, CDR1 WNHNN and CDR2 SYGVQD (reference sequence). The CDR3 DNA reads TGCGCCAGCAGTCCCGGGACACCCTACGAGCAGTACTTC. This codes for CASSPGTPYEQYF.

The chain carries TRBV6-1 and TRBJ2-1, with 14 bases lining up with TRBD2. V was clipped by 3 bases and J by 9 bases; unmatched bases: 4. Looked up from germline, CDR1 is MNHNS and CDR2 is SASEGT. The CDR3 has 15 amino acids. In DNA, the CDR3 is TGTGCCAGCAGTGAGACTAGCGGGAGGGCCGTTGAGCAGTTCTTC. It yields the protein CASSETSGRAVEQFF.

The chain links TRBV7-2 to TRBJ1-1; possibly TRBD1 for D (5 bases). This CDR3 is 13 amino acids long. V gave up 4 bases and J gave up 3 bases, with 9 bases separating them. Germline CDR1 reads SGHTA; CDR2 reads FQGNSA. The CDR3 coding sequence is TGTGCCAGCAGCTCCCGCAGGGACACTGAAGCTTTCTTT. It codes for CASSSRRDTEAFF.

The chain links TRBV15 to TRBJ2-1; D call uncertain. Trimming cost V 3 bases and J 2 bases, with 11 bases left between them. The CDR3 is 15 amino acids. CDR1 is LNHNV, CDR2 YYDKDF, per germline (reference sequence). CDR3 loop: CATSSARNTYNEQFF. The CDR3 DNA reads as TGTGCCACCAGCAGCGCGCGGAACACCTACAATGAGCAGTTCTTC.

The V call is TRBV7-9, the J call TRBJ2-5; D possibly corresponds to TRBD2 (6 bases). V lost 5 bases to trimming and J lost 9 bases, with 19 bases between them. The germline CDR1 and CDR2 sequences are SEHNR and FQNEAQ (reference sequence). CDR3 length equals 14 residues. CDR3 sequence: CASSPDSGRWAQYF. In DNA, the CDR3 is TGTGCCAGCAGCCCCGACAGCGGGCGGTGGGCCCAGTACTTC.

The sample holds a few counts of this clone. This rearrangement joins TRBV7-8 to TRBJ2-7; D might be TRBD1 (6 bases). The germline V and J ends were trimmed by 0 bases and 1 base, with 10 bases remaining between them. Germline loops: CDR1 SGHVS, CDR2 FQNEAQ. The CDR3 is 15 residues long. In DNA form, the CDR3 reads TGTGCCAGCAGCTTAGCCGGGACACGTTCCTACGAGCAGTACTTC. This encodes CASSLAGTRSYEQYF.

The V call is TRBV27, the J call TRBJ1-1; D is uncertain. There are 15 residues in the CDR3. The V end lost 0 bases, the J end lost 5 bases, and 13 bases lay between the germline ends. CDR1 and CDR2 (germline): MNHEY, SMNVEV (reference sequence). CDR3 protein: CASSLSGTGRTEAFF. The CDR3, as DNA: TGTGCCAGCAGTTTATCTGGAACGGGGAGGACTGAAGCTTTCTTT.

The rearrangement joins TRBV19 to TRBJ1-4, with TRBD1 identical over 8 bases. The length of the CDR3 is 15 residues. Germline-derived CDR1 and CDR2 are LNHDA and SQIVND (reference sequence). The J segment lost 5 bases and the V segment lost 5 bases, leaving 7 bases of the junction unmatched. The CDR3 is CASSPGTGLNEKLFF. The CDR3 DNA reads as TGTGCCAGTAGTCCGGGGACAGGTTTGAATGAAAAACTGTTTTTT.

The rearrangement links TRBV11-2 to TRBJ2-7, with 14 bases aligning to TRBD2. The ends lost 5 bases at V and 5 bases at J; junction bases unmatched: 8. CDR3 length: 16 residues. Germline CDR1 is SGHAT and CDR2 is FQNNGV. DNA of the CDR3: TGTGCCAGCAGCGCCGGGACTAGCGGGGGTAGAAACGAGCAGTACTTC. Translating gives CASSAGTSGGRNEQYF.

This clone has only one observation. The rearrangement uses TRBV15 and TRBJ2-5, with 7 bases matching TRBD1. The J segment lost 2 bases and the V segment lost 6 bases, leaving 9 bases of the junction unmatched. This CDR3 spans 15 amino acids. The germline gives CDR1 LNHNV, CDR2 YYDKDF (reference sequence). This CDR3 is CATRLLRDSQETQYF. The DNA for the CDR3 is TGTGCCACCAGACTGCTCCGGGACAGTCAAGAGACCCAGTACTTC. Full variable domain (rest looked up from reference TRBV15 and TRBJ2-5): DAMVIQNPRYQVTQFGKPVTLSCSQTLNHNVMYWYQQKSSQAPKLLFHYYDKDFNNEADTPDNFQSRRPNTSFCFLDIRSPGLGDTAMYLCATRLLRDSQETQYFGPGTRLLVL.

V is TRBV5-1 and J is TRBJ2-7, with 12 bases matching TRBD2. The CDR3 has 16 residues. The germline CDR1 and CDR2 sequences are SGHRS and YFSETQ. J was trimmed by 4 bases and V by 4 bases; bases with no gene match: 9. CDR3 coding DNA: TGCGCCAGCAGCGTGGCGACTAGCGGGAGTAGGTACGAGCAGTACTTC. The encoded protein is CASSVATSGSRYEQYF.

J is TRBJ2-1 and V is TRBV6-4, with 11 bases lining up with TRBD2. The V gene end was trimmed by 4 bases and the J gene end by 6 bases; junction bases not matched to a gene: 2. The CDR3 covers 14 residues. Germline V gene data show CDR1 as MRHNA and CDR2 as SNTAGT. In DNA form, the CDR3 reads TGTGCCAGCAGTGTAGCGGGAGGGCGCAATGAGCAGTTCTTC. Protein sequence: CASSVAGGRNEQFF.

The V gene is TRBV19, the J gene TRBJ1-4; perhaps TRBD1 as D (5 bases). With 5 bases removed from V and 5 bases from J, the gap between germline ends came to 15 bases. CDR1 is LNHDA and CDR2 is SQIVND in the germline V gene (reference sequence). There are 15 residues in the CDR3. CDR3 DNA: TGTGCCAGTAGTCCCGTGCGACAGACAAATGAAAAACTGTTTTTT. Encoded protein: CASSPVRQTNEKLFF.

As regards this clone: The same CDR3 is also encoded by other DNA sequences in this sample. The chain links TRBV30 to TRBJ1-2; 7 bases align to TRBD1. Germline CDR1 and CDR2: GTSNPN and SVGIG (reference sequence). The CDR3 sequence is 14 residues long. The V and J ends lost 4 bases and 1 base, in that order; junction bases with no gene match: 6. CDR3 in amino acids: CAWIDRAHNYGYTF. In DNA form, the CDR3 reads TGTGCCTGGATCGACAGGGCCCATAACTATGGCTACACCTTC.

This clone came up once. The CDR3 region is CASSVGTGNQPQHF. CDR3 sequence (DNA): TGTGCCAGCAGCGTAGGGACAGGCAATCAGCCCCAGCATTTT. The V call is TRBV9, the J call TRBJ1-5, with TRBD1 as a possible D gene (6 bases). Germline CDR1 and CDR2: SGDLS and YYNGEE. Between the trimmed V and J ends, which lost 0 bases and 2 bases, there was a span of 6 bases. The CDR3 runs to 14 residues.

The chain uses TRBV28 and TRBJ1-5; 7 nucleotides match TRBD1. The germline CDR1 and CDR2 sequences are MDHEN and SYDVKM. The J segment lost 6 bases and the V segment lost 3 bases, leaving 5 bases of the junction unmatched. The CDR3 sequence is 14 residues long. CDR3 nucleotide sequence: TGTGCCAGCAGTTTCCGGACAGGCGGTCAGCCCCAGCATTTT. The encoded protein is CASSFRTGGQPQHF.

The rearrangement joins TRBV7-6 to TRBJ2-1; TRBD2 matches 12 bases. Germline-derived CDR1 and CDR2 are SGHVS and FNYEAQ. V lost 1 base to trimming and J lost 8 bases; unmatched junction nucleotides: 0. The CDR3 contains 14 residues. The CDR3, as DNA: TGTGCCAGCAGCTTAGGACTAGCGGGAGATGAGCAGTTCTTC. It yields the protein CASSLGLAGDEQFF. The whole variable domain, remainder taken from reference TRBV7-6 and TRBJ2-1, is GAGVSQSPRYKVTKRGQDVALRCDPISGHVSLYWYRQALGQGPEFLTYFNYEAQQDKSGLPNDRFSAERPEGSISTLTIQRTEQRDSAMYRCASSLGLAGDEQFFGPGTRLTVL.

This chain joins TRBV10-1 and TRBJ2-3; the match to TRBD2 covers 10 bases. The V gene's germline CDR1 is WNHNN and CDR2 SYGVQD (reference sequence). The CDR3 totals 14 residues. V shed 7 bases, J shed 0 bases, and the junction held 1 base outside the gene matches. The CDR3 DNA follows: TGCGCCAGCATACTAGCGGGGAGCACAGATACGCAGTATTTT. The encoded protein is CASILAGSTDTQYF.

The rearrangement uses TRBV15 and TRBJ1-5; D is ambiguous. Germline CDR1 is LNHNV and CDR2 is YYDKDF (reference sequence). Trimming took 3 bases from V and 5 from J, leaving 5 bases between them. CDR3 length equals 12 residues. CDR3 loop: CATSRRDQPQHF. The CDR3 bases are TGTGCCACCAGCAGGCGCGATCAGCCCCAGCATTTT.

The chain has TRBV19 and TRBJ1-2; TRBD1 might be the D (5 bases). CDR3 length: 14 residues. V lost 7 bases to trimming and J lost 4 bases, with 16 bases between them. Looked up from germline, CDR1 is LNHDA and CDR2 is SQIVND (reference sequence). CDR3 sequence (DNA): TGTGCCAGTACCCCCGTGGGGACTCCCTATGGCTACACCTTC. Its protein is CASTPVGTPYGYTF.

The rearrangement joins TRBV5-1 to TRBJ2-5, with TRBD1 matching 8 bases. Trimming at V came to 4 bases and at J to 2 bases, leaving 7 bases not matched to a gene. CDR3 length: 15 residues. CDR1 and CDR2 from the germline V gene are SGHRS and YFSETQ. The CDR3 coding sequence is TGCGCCAGCAGCCCGGACAGGGTCGGTCAAGAGACCCAGTACTTC. Its translation is CASSPDRVGQETQYF.

As regards this clone: No conserved phenylalanine or tryptophan is present at the end of the CDR3, so a read error is the likely explanation. This rearrangement joins TRBV2 to TRBJ1-3; D is possibly TRBD1 (5 bases). This CDR3 contains 15 residues. Germline V CDR1 and CDR2: SNHLY, FYNNEI. V was trimmed by 6 bases and J by 0 bases, leaving 12 bases between them. In nucleotides, the CDR3 is TGTGCCAGCAGGCGACAGTCGAGCTCTGGAAACACCATATATGTT. Translating it yields CASRRQSSSGNTIYV.

This chain uses TRBV11-3 with TRBJ2-1; 9 bases align to TRBD1. There are 17 residues in the CDR3. Germline V gene data show CDR1 as SGHNT and CDR2 as YENEEA. V was pared by 0 bases and J by 8 bases, with 11 bases of the junction left unmatched. This CDR3 is CASSLDRGAGQGHEQFF. The CDR3 coding sequence is TGTGCCAGCAGCTTAGACCGCGGGGCCGGACAGGGGCATGAGCAGTTCTTC.